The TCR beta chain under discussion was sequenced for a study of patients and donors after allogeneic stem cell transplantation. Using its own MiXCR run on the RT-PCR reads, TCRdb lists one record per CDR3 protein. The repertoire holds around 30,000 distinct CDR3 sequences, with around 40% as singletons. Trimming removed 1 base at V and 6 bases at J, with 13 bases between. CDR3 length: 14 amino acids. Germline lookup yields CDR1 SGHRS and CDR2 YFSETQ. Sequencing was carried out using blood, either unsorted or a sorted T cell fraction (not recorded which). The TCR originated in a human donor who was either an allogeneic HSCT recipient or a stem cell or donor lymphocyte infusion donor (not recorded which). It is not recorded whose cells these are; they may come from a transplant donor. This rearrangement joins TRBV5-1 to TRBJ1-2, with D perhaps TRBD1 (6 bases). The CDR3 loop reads CASSLPTGPNGYTF. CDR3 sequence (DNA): TGCGCCAGCAGCTTGCCCACAGGGCCAAATGGCTACACCTTC.